This T cell receptor beta chain was sequenced in a study of blood T cell repertoires in COVID-19. This clone has a single count. The CDR3 loop spans 15 amino acids. V dropped 2 bases and J dropped 7 bases, with 15 bases sitting between them. The germline V gene encodes CDR1 MNHNS and CDR2 SASEGT. How the authors handled the data: It was from reference gene primer amplification that nucleated cell counts were estimated. Repertoires were generated with immunoSEQ multiplex PCR, while TCRdb's copy carries only in-frame clones and drops some. The V and J calls and clone size come from that table; D and trimming were worked out from the DNA. The sample holds under 70,000 clones; over 75% are singletons and the top ten take 15% to 20%.

Sequencing was performed on peripheral blood. V usage is TRBV6-1 and J usage is TRBJ2-4; D perhaps matches TRBD1 (7 bases). The TCR comes from a man aged 55 to 70 with acute or convalescent COVID-19. The DNA for the CDR3 is TGTGCCAGCAGTGAAAGTGGCAGGGGGGTTAACATTCAGTACTTC. Protein product: CASSESGRGVNIQYF.